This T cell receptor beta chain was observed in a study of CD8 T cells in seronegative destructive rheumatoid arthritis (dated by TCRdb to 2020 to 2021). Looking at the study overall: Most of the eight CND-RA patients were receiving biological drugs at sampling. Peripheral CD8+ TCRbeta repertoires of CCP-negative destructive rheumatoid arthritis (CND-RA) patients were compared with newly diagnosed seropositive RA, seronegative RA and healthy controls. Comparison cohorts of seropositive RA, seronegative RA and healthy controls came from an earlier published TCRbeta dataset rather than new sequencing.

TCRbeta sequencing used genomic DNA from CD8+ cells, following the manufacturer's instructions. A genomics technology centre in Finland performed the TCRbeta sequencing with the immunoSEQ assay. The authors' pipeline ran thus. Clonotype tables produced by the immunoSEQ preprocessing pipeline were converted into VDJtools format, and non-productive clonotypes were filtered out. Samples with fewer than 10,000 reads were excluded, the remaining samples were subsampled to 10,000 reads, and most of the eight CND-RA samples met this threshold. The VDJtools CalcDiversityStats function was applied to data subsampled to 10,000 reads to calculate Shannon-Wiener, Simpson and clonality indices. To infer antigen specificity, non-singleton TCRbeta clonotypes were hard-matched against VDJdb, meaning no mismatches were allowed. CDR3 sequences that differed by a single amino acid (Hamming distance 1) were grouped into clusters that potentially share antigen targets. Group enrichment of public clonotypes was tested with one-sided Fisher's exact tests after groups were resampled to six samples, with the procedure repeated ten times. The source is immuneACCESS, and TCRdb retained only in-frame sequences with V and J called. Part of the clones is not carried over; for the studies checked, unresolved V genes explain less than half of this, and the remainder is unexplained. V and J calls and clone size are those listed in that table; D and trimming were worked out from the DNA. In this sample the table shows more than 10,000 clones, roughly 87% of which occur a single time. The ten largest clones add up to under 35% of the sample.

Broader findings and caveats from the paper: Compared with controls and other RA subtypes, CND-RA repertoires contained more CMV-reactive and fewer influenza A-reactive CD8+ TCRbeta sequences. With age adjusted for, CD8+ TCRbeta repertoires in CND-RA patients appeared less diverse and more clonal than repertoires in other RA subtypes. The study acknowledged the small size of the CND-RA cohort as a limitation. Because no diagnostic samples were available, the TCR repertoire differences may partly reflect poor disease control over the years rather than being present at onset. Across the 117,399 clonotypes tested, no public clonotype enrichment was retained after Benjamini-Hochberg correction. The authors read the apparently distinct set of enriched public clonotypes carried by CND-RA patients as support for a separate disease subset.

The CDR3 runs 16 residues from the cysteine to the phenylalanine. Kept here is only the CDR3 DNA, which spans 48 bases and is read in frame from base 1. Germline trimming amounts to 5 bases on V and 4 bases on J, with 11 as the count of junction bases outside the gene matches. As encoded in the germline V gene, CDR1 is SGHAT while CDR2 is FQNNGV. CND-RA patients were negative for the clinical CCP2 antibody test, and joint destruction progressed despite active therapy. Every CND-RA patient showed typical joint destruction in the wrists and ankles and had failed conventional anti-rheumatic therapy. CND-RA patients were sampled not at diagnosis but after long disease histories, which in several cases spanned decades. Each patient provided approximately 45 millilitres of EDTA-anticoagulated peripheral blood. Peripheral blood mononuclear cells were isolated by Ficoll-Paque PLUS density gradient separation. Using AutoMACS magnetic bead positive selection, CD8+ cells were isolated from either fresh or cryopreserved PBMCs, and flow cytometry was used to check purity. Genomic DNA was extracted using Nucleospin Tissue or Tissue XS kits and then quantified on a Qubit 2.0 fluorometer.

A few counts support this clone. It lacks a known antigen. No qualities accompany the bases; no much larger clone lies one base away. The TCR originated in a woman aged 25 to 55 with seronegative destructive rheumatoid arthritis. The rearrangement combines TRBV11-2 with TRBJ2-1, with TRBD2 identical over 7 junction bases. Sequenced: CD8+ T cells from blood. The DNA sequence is TGTGCCAGCAGCAGCATGGGGGGGTACGCTTACAATGAGCAGTTCTTC. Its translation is CASSSMGGYAYNEQFF.